What follows is one T cell receptor (beta chain) and its context. The data stem from a study of blood T cell repertoires in COVID-19. Study context: Samples came from the United States, Italy and Spain, spanning acute and convalescent COVID-19. T cells, B-cell-depleted T cells, or PBMCs provided the cDNA or gDNA that served as material.

Method: immunoSEQ multiplex PCR; TCRdb's copy keeps in-frame clones and lacks some. Of about 270,000 clones detected, roughly nine tenths appear once; the ten largest clones hold about 3%. Grouping used clinical history reported by participants in a survey and questionnaire. The study counted Cohort 3 donors as recovered given two negative PCRs, clearance, or symptom resolution. The CDR3 length is 15 residues. Trimming cost V 7 bases and J 1 base; bases outside gene matches: 4. Germline V lookup: CDR1 MDHEN, CDR2 SYDVKM. This sequence joins TRBV28 and TRBJ2-1; TRBD2 aligns across 10 bases. The sequenced sample was PBMCs or T cells enriched from blood (not recorded which). This sequence originates from a woman aged 45-60 years who had recovered from COVID-19. CDR3 in DNA: TGTGCCAGCACAGTAGCGGGAGGTTCCTACAATGAGCAGTTCTTC. This codes for CASTVAGGSYNEQFF. Drawing the rest from reference TRBV28 and TRBJ2-1, the complete variable domain is DVKVTQSSRYLVKRTGEKVFLECVQDMDHENMFWYRQDPGLGLRLIYFSYDVKMKEKGDIPEGYSVSREKKERFSLILESASTNQTSMYLCASTVAGGSYNEQFFGPGTRLTVL.